This is a list of T cell receptor beta chains from one sample in a study of prognosis after radiotherapy for stage I lung cancer. TCRdb processed the multiplex PCR reads anew with MiXCR; each CDR3 protein has one entry. The data contain 15,000 to 20,000 distinct CDR3 sequences, about 27% of them singletons. Sequencing used PBMCs, obtained before or after stereotactic body radiation therapy (not recorded which). The receptor set was obtained from a donor over 45 with non-small cell lung cancer. The CDR3 runs from the conserved cysteine through the conserved F or W. Each record gives: CDR3 DNA, CDR3 protein, D gene, clone size, J gene, V gene. D genes are given only for firm matches. Rows may omit the clone size; those that give it use once, few, many or a size class.

TGTGCCAGCAGCTTAGCGTGGGGAGCAGATACGCAGTATTTT | CASSLAWGADTQYF | NA | many | TRBJ2-3 | TRBV7-9
TGTGCCAGTAGTATAGGAGGACCGAACGAGCGGTACTTC | CASSIGGPNERYF | NA | many | TRBJ2-7 | TRBV19
TGTGCCAGCAGCCCAGACAGGGGTTCAGGTGGCTACACCTTC | CASSPDRGSGGYTF | TRBD1 | many | TRBJ1-2 | TRBV27
TGTGCTAGTGGTTTTAGCAGCTCTGGAAACACCATATATTTT | CASGFSSSGNTIYF | NA | many | TRBJ1-3 | TRBV12-5
TGTGCCAGCAGTGTAGGCAGGGTCAACTCTGGGGCCAACGTCCTGACTTTC | CASSVGRVNSGANVLTF | NA | many | TRBJ2-6 | TRBV2
TGTGCCAGCAGCCAAGTTTTCCCGGGCGAGCAGTACTTC | CASSQVFPGEQYF | NA | many | TRBJ2-7 | TRBV14
TGTTCCGGGGGGAATAGCGGGAGGGCCTGGGGCACAGATACGCTGTATTTT | CSGGNSGRAWGTDTLYF | TRBD2 | once | TRBJ2-3 | TRBV2
TGCAGTGCTAATACAGGGAAGGAGACCCAGTACTTC | CSANTGKETQYF | NA | many | TRBJ2-5 | TRBV20-1
TGCAGTGCTAGAGAGCGGGGTGGGGCCAACGTCCTGACTTTC | CSARERGGANVLTF | NA | many | TRBJ2-6 | TRBV20-1
TGTGCCAGCAACGAAGAGGCGGGAGGGCGCTTTTACAATGAGCAGTTCTTC | CASNEEAGGRFYNEQFF | TRBD2 | many | TRBJ2-1 | TRBV2
TGTGCCATACGACTAGCGGGAGCTGGAGATACGCAGTATTTT | CAIRLAGAGDTQYF | TRBD2 | NA | TRBJ2-3 | TRBV2
TGTGCCAGCAGTTACCCCCAGGGCAGCATGAACACTGAAGCTTTCTTT | CASSYPQGSMNTEAFF | NA | many | TRBJ1-1 | TRBV6-2/TRBV6-3
TGTGCCAGCATCTTGGTCGGGACTAGCGGTAATGAGCAGTTCTTC | CASILVGTSGNEQFF | TRBD2 | NA | TRBJ2-1 | TRBV7-2
TGCGCCAGCAGCCCAAGATGGCGGGGGGCGTCTTATGGCTACACCTTC | CASSPRWRGASYGYTF | NA | NA | TRBJ1-2 | TRBV5-6
TGTGCCAGCAGTGAACCGGGAAGGCCAAAGCAGTATCCCCAGCATTTT | CASSEPGRPKQYPQHF | NA | NA | TRBJ1-5 | TRBV6-2/TRBV6-3
TGTGCCAGCATCACCTCCCTAGCGGCCATTTACAATCAGCAGTTCTTC | CASITSLAAIYNQQFF | TRBD2 | NA | TRBJ2-1 | TRBV6-1
TGTGCCAGCAGTATACTAGCAGGATTCCAAAATGAGCAGTTCTTC | CASSILAGFQNEQFF | NA | NA | TRBJ2-1 | TRBV6-8
TGTGCCAGCAGCCGAGGGACAGGGGGGAATCAGCCCCAGCATTTT | CASSRGTGGNQPQHF | TRBD1 | many | TRBJ1-5 | TRBV7-2
TGTGCCAGCAGCCATCGGACAGGGAGCGACGAGCAGTACTTC | CASSHRTGSDEQYF | TRBD1 | medium-sized | TRBJ2-7 | TRBV11-1
TGTGCCAGCAGCTTAGAAGGACTAGCGTCGGGGGGTGAGCAGTTCTTC | CASSLEGLASGGEQFF | TRBD2 | many | TRBJ2-1 | TRBV7-9
TGTGCCAGCAGTCAGGGGACAGCTCTGGATGAGCAGTTCTTC | CASSQGTALDEQFF | TRBD1 | NA | TRBJ2-1 | TRBV3-1
TGTGCCAGCACCAGGGGTCTGATGAACACTGAAGCTTTCTTT | CASTRGLMNTEAFF | NA | many | TRBJ1-1 | TRBV10-2
TGTGCCTGGAGTCGAAGAGATGGCTACACCTTC | CAWSRRDGYTF | NA | medium-sized | TRBJ1-2 | TRBV30
TGCGCCAGCAGCGTGGACAGGGGTGGGGAGACCCAGTACTTC | CASSVDRGGETQYF | TRBD1 | many | TRBJ2-5 | TRBV5-1
TGTGCCAGTACCATTGGATGGGAGCAGTTCTTC | CASTIGWEQFF | NA | many | TRBJ2-1 | TRBV19
TGCAGTGCGTTGAGTACGGGGGCCCCTGAAGCTTTCTTT | CSALSTGAPEAFF | NA | many | TRBJ1-1 | TRBV20-1
TGTGCCAGCAGCTTGTTTGGGGGTCGGGCTTTCTTT | CASSLFGGRAFF | NA | few | TRBJ1-1 | TRBV5-6
TGTGCCAGCAGGACGGGACAGGCGGTTTTGGTGAACACCGAAGCTTTCTTT | CASRTGQAVLVNTEAFF | TRBD1 | NA | TRBJ1-1 | TRBV6-1
TGTGCCAGCAGAACAGGGAGCCATGGCTACACCTTC | CASRTGSHGYTF | NA | many | TRBJ1-2 | TRBV6-2/TRBV6-3
TGTGCCGGCAGTTCCCACCTAGCGTGGCAAGAGACCCAGTACTTC | CAGSSHLAWQETQYF | NA | NA | TRBJ2-5 | TRBV28
TGTGACAGCAGGGGGAGACTAGTCGATGAGCAGCTCTTC | CDSRGRLVDEQLF | NA | NA | TRBJ2-1 | TRBV7-2
TGTGCCAGCATACTGGACACGAACACTGAAGCTTTCTTT | CASILDTNTEAFF | NA | many | TRBJ1-1 | TRBV28
TGCAGTGCTAGTTGGCCGCGACTAGCGGGGACGGAGACCCAGTACTTC | CSASWPRLAGTETQYF | TRBD2 | NA | TRBJ2-5 | TRBV20-1
TGTGCCAGCAGCCCGGGCGGGGCTCAGAACACCTGTGAGCTGTTTTTT | CASSPGGAQNTCELFF | NA | NA | TRBJ2-2 | TRBV28
TGTGCCAGCAGCCAAACTAGCGGGAGGTCCTACGAGCAGTACTTC | CASSQTSGRSYEQYF | TRBD2 | once | TRBJ2-7 | TRBV2
TGTGCCAGCAGACCAGTCGCGGGAGTCGATGAGCAGTTCTTC | CASRPVAGVDEQFF | TRBD2 | many | TRBJ2-1 | TRBV6-2/TRBV6-3
TGTGCCAGCTCACTCCGAAGGGCGACCCTCTACGAGCAGTACTTC | CASSLRRATLYEQYF | NA | many | TRBJ2-7 | TRBV18
TGCGCCAGCAGCGTGCAGGGAAAATCTGGAAACACCATATATTTT | CASSVQGKSGNTIYF | NA | NA | TRBJ1-3 | TRBV5-1
TGTGCCAGCAGCTCTACTCGGGCCTCTGGAAACACCATATATTTT | CASSSTRASGNTIYF | NA | many | TRBJ1-3 | TRBV7-9
TGTGCCAGCAGTCCCCTGGGGGGAGCGGGTGAGACCCAGTACTTC | CASSPLGGAGETQYF | NA | many | TRBJ2-5 | TRBV2
TGCAGCGTAGATACCGGGGCAAAAGAGGAAGGCTACACCTTC | CSVDTGAKEEGYTF | NA | many | TRBJ1-2 | TRBV29-1
TGTGCCAGCAGCTTGATAACCGGGGAGCTGTTTTTT | CASSLITGELFF | NA | many | TRBJ2-2 | TRBV7-9
TGTGCCATCACTCCAGAAGGGATCGCTGAGCAGTTCTTC | CAITPEGIAEQFF | NA | many | TRBJ2-1 | TRBV10-3
TGTGCCAGCCAAGGAAGACGGGGCTACACCTTC | CASQGRRGYTF | NA | many | TRBJ1-2 | TRBV12-3/TRBV12-4
TGTGCCAGCAGCACACGAACCGGGACAGGGAGCTCCTACGAGCAGTACTTC | CASSTRTGTGSSYEQYF | TRBD1 | many | TRBJ2-7 | TRBV7-9
TGTGCCAGCAGTGGAGGGGGATCTAATGAAAAACTGTTTTTT | CASSGGGSNEKLFF | NA | many | TRBJ1-4 | TRBV2
TGCGCCAGCAGCCAAGATCTGGGACTAGCTGCGGAGCAGTACTTC | CASSQDLGLAAEQYF | TRBD2 | many | TRBJ2-7 | TRBV4-3
TGTGCCAGCTCACGGGCGACAGGGGGGAACACTGAAGCTTTCTTT | CASSRATGGNTEAFF | TRBD1 | many | TRBJ1-1 | TRBV18
TGTGCCAGCAGTGAATGGGGGGCTAGCAATCAGCCCCATTATTTT | CASSEWGASNQPHYF | NA | NA | TRBJ1-5 | TRBV6-2/TRBV6-3
TGCGCCAGCAGCGGGGTCTTCACAGGGGAGTTCTACGAGCAGTACTTC | CASSGVFTGEFYEQYF | TRBD1 | many | TRBJ2-7 | TRBV4-1
TGCGCCAGCAGCCCAGGGACAGGGGACCTGGATGAGACCCAGTACTTC | CASSPGTGDLDETQYF | TRBD1 | NA | TRBJ2-5 | TRBV5-1
TGTGTCAGCAGCCTGGCGGCCGTTGAGCAGTTCTTC | CVSSLAAVEQFF | NA | NA | TRBJ2-1 | TRBV12-3/TRBV12-4
TGTGCCAGCTCACTTACAGGGGGCGACGAGCAGTACTTC | CASSLTGGDEQYF | TRBD1 | many | TRBJ2-7 | TRBV18
TGTGCCAGCAGCCCATCGGGATCCTTGGGGTGCTACACCTTC | CASSPSGSLGCYTF | NA | NA | TRBJ1-2 | TRBV11-2
TGCAGTGCTAACCGGAAAGGGGGGAATTGGGGGCCCACTGGAAACACCATATATTTT | CSANRKGGNWGPTGNTIYF | NA | NA | TRBJ1-3 | TRBV20-1
TGTGCCAGTAGTTTCGCGGTCGGCACAGATACGCAGTATTTT | CASSFAVGTDTQYF | NA | many | TRBJ2-3 | TRBV19
TGCAGCATAACGAAGGGGAGACCTGAAAGTGGCTACACCTTC | CSITKGRPESGYTF | NA | many | TRBJ1-2 | TRBV29-1